The clone carrying this T cell receptor beta chain turned up a few times. Its antigen is unknown. Using its own MiXCR run on the 5' RACE reads, TCRdb lists one record per CDR3 protein. The table records a few hundred thousand distinct CDR3 sequences, approximately 8% of them present only once. The data stem from a study of T cells after yellow fever vaccination. Study details: SMART-Seq v4 Ultra Low Input prepared the low-cell-number fractions. Study-wide results and caveats: Clonotypes appearing in both CD4 and CD8 compartments existed, and their share was small.

The CDR3 has 15 residues. V lost 4 bases to trimming and J lost 4 bases, with 14 bases between them. Germline V gives CDR1 MNHEY, CDR2 SVGAGI. This TCR derives from a man in his late teens or twenties who received the YFV17D yellow fever vaccine. The source was PBMCs, collected 45 days after the first yellow fever vaccination. The chain recombines TRBV6-5 with TRBJ1-3, with D uncertain. The CDR3: CASSSTLDGGNTIYF. The DNA for the CDR3 is TGTGCCAGCAGTTCTACCCTGGACGGGGGAAACACCATATATTTT.